Each of the 20 T cell receptor beta chains below was sequenced from the same sample in a study of blood T cell repertoires in COVID-19. TCRdb's table, derived via immunoSEQ multiplex PCR, lists solely in-frame clones and lacks some. The sample carries tens of thousands of clones, roughly 80% recorded once. The sample was peripheral blood. These TCRs come from a human donor in a cohort sampled during active COVID-19.

The chain couples TRBV7-2 to TRBJ2-7, with 10 bases identical to TRBD1. Per the germline V gene, CDR1 is SGHTA and CDR2 is FQGNSA. The J segment lost 2 bases and the V segment lost 5 bases, leaving 6 bases of the junction unmatched. The CDR3 consists of 15 residues. The CDR3 is CASSQTGGAAYEQYF. The CDR3 DNA reads as TGTGCCAGCAGCCAGACAGGGGGCGCAGCCTACGAGCAGTACTTC.

The chain has TRBV4-1 and TRBJ2-5; 11 bases agree with TRBD2. The CDR3 spans 18 residues. With 2 bases clipped from V and 1 base from J, the junction kept 9 bases outside the gene matches. Looked up from germline, CDR1 is MGHRA and CDR2 is YSYEKL. As DNA, the CDR3 is TGCGCCAGCAGCCAACGACTAGCGGGGCCCGTCGGCCAAGAGACCCAGTACTTC. It is translated as CASSQRLAGPVGQETQYF.

About this clone: At one of its ends the junction is not consistent with the germline gene, which may arise from a read error. The chain recombines TRBV18 with TRBJ2-7; D possibly corresponds to TRBD1 (6 bases). Germline V gene sequence: CDR1 KGHSH, CDR2 LQKENI. The CDR3 contains 15 residues. The CDR3 DNA is TGTGCCAGCTCAACACCCGGGACACCGACCTACGAGCAGTACTTC. Amino acids: CASSTPGTPTYEQYF. The full variable domain, with the rest looked up from reference TRBV18 and TRBJ2-7, is NAGVMQNPRHLVRRRGQEARLRCSPMKGHSHVYWYRQLPEEGLKFMVYLQKENIIDESGMPKERFSAEFPKEGPSILRIQQVVRGDSAAYFCASSTPGTPTYEQYFGPGTRLTVT.

This CDR3 is CASSLRTLAGGSNTGELFF. CDR3 sequence (DNA): TGTGCCAGCAGCTTAAGAACGCTAGCGGGAGGGTCGAACACCGGGGAGCTGTTTTTT. The V and J genes are TRBV7-3 and TRBJ2-2; 12 bases are a match to TRBD2. Germline CDR1 and CDR2: SGHTA and FQGTGA. Losses at the gene ends were 1 base for V and 0 bases for J; bases not matched to a gene: 6. This CDR3 has 19 amino acids.

CDR3: CASSLLGAAGYTF. The DNA of the CDR3 is TGTGCCAGCAGTTTATTAGGGGCCGCAGGCTACACCTTC. The chain couples TRBV28 to TRBJ1-2, with a tentative D call TRBD1 (5 bases). CDR1 MDHEN and CDR2 SYDVKM come from the germline V gene. The CDR3 spans 13 residues. Between the trimmed V and J ends, which lost 1 base and 8 bases, there was a span of 11 bases.

The V call is TRBV28, the J call TRBJ2-5; weak D call: TRBD1 (6 bases). Trimming left V 6 bases short and J 3 bases short, with 17 bases between. Germline CDR1 reads MDHEN; CDR2 reads SYDVKM. The length of the CDR3 is 15 residues. CDR3 residues: CASSLRTDVKETQYF. CDR3 bases: TGTGCCAGCAGCCTCCGGACAGACGTTAAAGAGACCCAGTACTTC.

DNA for the CDR3: TGTGCCAGCAGATCGGACAGGGTTAGTGAAAAACTGTTTTTT. It specifies CASRSDRVSEKLFF. The chain carries TRBV2 and TRBJ1-4; 8 bases agree with TRBD1. Germline-derived CDR1 and CDR2 are SNHLY and FYNNEI. The V segment lost 6 bases and the J segment 7 bases; nucleotides outside the gene matches: 7. The CDR3 is made up of 14 amino acids.

The V gene is TRBV19, the J gene TRBJ1-5, with D possibly matching TRBD1 (6 bases). CDR1 is LNHDA, CDR2 SQIVND, per germline (reference sequence). The V gene lost 6 bases and the J gene lost 4 bases, with 16 bases spanning the gap. The length of the CDR3 is 15 residues. The CDR3 reads CASRVQGQKNQPQHF. Here the CDR3 DNA reads TGTGCCAGTAGGGTACAAGGACAGAAAAATCAGCCCCAGCATTTT.

This clone was counted a few times. The chain has TRBV19 and TRBJ1-1, with unresolved D. CDR1 and CDR2 from the germline V gene are LNHDA and SQIVND (reference sequence). With 8 bases removed from V and 0 bases from J, the gap between germline ends came to 7 bases. The CDR3 has 12 amino acids. This CDR3 is CASGRLNTEAFF. The CDR3 nucleotides read TGTGCCAGTGGTAGGCTGAACACTGAAGCTTTCTTT.

V gene TRBV9 combines with J gene TRBJ2-1, with D maybe TRBD2 (5 bases). CDR3 length equals 14 residues. Per germline, CDR1 SGDLS and CDR2 YYNGEE. The germline V and J ends were trimmed by 4 bases and 9 bases, with 17 bases remaining between them. The CDR3 loop is CASSRLASAGEQFF. The CDR3 DNA follows: TGTGCCAGCAGCCGTCTGGCCAGCGCGGGTGAGCAGTTCTTC.

This clone was observed once. The chain links TRBV29-1 to TRBJ1-5; unclear D gene. V lost 8 bases to trimming and J lost 4 bases, with 9 bases between them. Germline V gives CDR1 SQVTM, CDR2 ANQGSEA. This CDR3 has 11 amino acids. The CDR3 region is CSPESNQPQHF. In DNA form, the CDR3 reads TGCAGCCCCGAGAGTAATCAGCCCCAGCATTTT.

This sequence joins TRBV2 and TRBJ1-2, with 8 positions matching TRBD1. From germline, CDR1 is SNHLY and CDR2 FYNNEI. CDR3 length equals 14 residues. Trimming cost V 6 bases and J 6 bases; bases outside gene matches: 9. CDR3 residues: CASSGTQGGNGYTF. The CDR3 bases are TGTGCCAGCAGCGGGACACAGGGGGGGAATGGCTACACCTTC.

The rearrangement uses TRBV28 and TRBJ2-4; TRBD1 agrees at 12 bases. CDR1 and CDR2 (germline): MDHEN, SYDVKM. The V and J ends lost 6 bases and 3 bases, in that order; junction bases with no gene match: 9. CDR3 length: 17 residues. CDR3 region: CASRPGQGAPGKNIQYF. The CDR3 DNA sequence: TGTGCCAGCAGACCGGGACAGGGGGCCCCAGGCAAAAACATTCAGTACTTC. Complete variable domain (other parts from reference TRBV28 and TRBJ2-4): DVKVTQSSRYLVKRTGEKVFLECVQDMDHENMFWYRQDPGLGLRLIYFSYDVKMKEKGDIPEGYSVSREKKERFSLILESASTNQTSMYLCASRPGQGAPGKNIQYFGAGTRLSVL.

The rearrangement uses TRBV28 and TRBJ2-1, with TRBD1 as a possible D gene (6 bases). This CDR3 is 14 amino acids long. Trimming shortened V by 5 bases and J by 11 bases, and 19 bases separated the two germline ends. Germline CDR1 MDHEN, CDR2 SYDVKM. DNA for the CDR3: TGTGCCAGCAGTGCCCCGGGACACCTTCGTAAGCAGTTCTTC. It translates to CASSAPGHLRKQFF.

In its sample, this clone was seen a few times. The rearrangement uses TRBV24-1 and TRBJ2-2, with TRBD1 matching 7 bases. V shed 7 bases, J shed 1 base, and the junction held 5 bases outside the gene matches. The CDR3 covers 15 residues. Germline CDR1 reads KGHDR; CDR2 reads SFDVKD. CDR3 loop: CATSSYRGNTGELFF. The CDR3 DNA sequence: TGTGCCACCAGCTCTTACAGGGGGAACACCGGGGAGCTGTTTTTT.

This clone came up once. The chain is built from TRBV25-1 and TRBJ1-2, with a weak D call TRBD1 (5 bases). Trimming pared 2 bases from V and 8 bases from J, leaving 12 bases between. Germline V gene lookup returns CDR1 MGHDK and CDR2 SYGVNS. The CDR3 is 13 residues long. CDR3 DNA: TGTGCCAGCAGTGAACGTGGGGCTCTCGGCTACACCTTC. Its translation is CASSERGALGYTF.

V gene TRBV19 combines with J gene TRBJ2-7, with no clear D. The CDR3 runs 13 residues. V dropped 5 bases and J dropped 3 bases, with 11 bases sitting between them. Germline values: CDR1 LNHDA, CDR2 SQIVND (reference sequence). The DNA of the CDR3 is TGTGCCAGTAGTCGGTCCGGTAGCTACGAGCAGTACTTC. Translation: CASSRSGSYEQYF.

CDR3 bases: TGTGCCAGCAGCCCATGGACAGGTCTGTACGAGCAGTACTTC. Translating gives CASSPWTGLYEQYF. V gene TRBV7-9 combines with J gene TRBJ2-7; 7 nucleotides agree with TRBD1. V trimming: 5 bases; J trimming: 4 bases; junction bases outside the gene matches: 8. Germline values: CDR1 SEHNR, CDR2 FQNEAQ (reference sequence). This CDR3 contains 14 residues.

The chain has TRBV7-2 and TRBJ1-1; unclear D gene. The CDR3 totals 13 residues. Germline V gene data show CDR1 as SGHTA and CDR2 as FQGNSA. The ends were cut back, 3 bases at V and 4 bases at J, with 9 bases in the middle. The CDR3 sequence: CASSFSSSTEAFF. The CDR3 DNA follows: TGTGCCAGCAGCTTTAGCAGTAGCACTGAAGCTTTCTTT.

The V call is TRBV5-5, the J call TRBJ1-2; tentative D call: TRBD1 (6 bases). Trimming took 4 bases from V and 7 from J, leaving 20 bases between them. Germline V gene sequence: CDR1 SGHKS, CDR2 YYEKEE (reference sequence). The CDR3 is 15 amino acids. CDR3: CASSLTTQGLVGYTF. The CDR3 coding sequence is TGTGCCAGCAGCCTGACCACTCAGGGGTTAGTTGGCTACACCTTC.